Shown below are 4 T cell receptor beta chains from a single sample sequenced in a study of shared clonotypes between healthy human individuals. Measured with immunoSEQ multiplex PCR; TCRdb has only the in-frame clones, and not every one. The data show 2 million to 2.5 million clones, just under 95% seen once. Sequencing used naive CD4+ T cells from PBMCs. Described subset: CD45RA+ positively selected. These receptors were taken from a man aged 18 to 35 in good health. Some clones in this sample may be carry-over from other donors' samples.

This rearrangement joins TRBV7-8 to TRBJ2-3, with 9 nucleotides matching TRBD2. The CDR3 spans 16 residues. Germline V CDR1 and CDR2: SGHVS, FQNEAQ. With 0 bases clipped from V and 4 bases from J, the junction kept 5 bases outside the gene matches. The CDR3 bases are TGTGCCAGCAGCTTAGCGGCGGGAGGGGAGGCAGATACGCAGTATTTT. Residues: CASSLAAGGEADTQYF.

V usage is TRBV30 and J usage is TRBJ2-7; 10 nucleotides agree with TRBD2. Germline-derived CDR1 and CDR2 are GTSNPN and SVGIG (reference sequence). V gave up 4 bases and J gave up 7 bases; unmatched junction bases: 7. There are 13 residues in the CDR3. In DNA form, the CDR3 reads TGTGCCTGGAACCGGGCTAGCGGGAGTGAGCAGTACTTC. Amino acid sequence: CAWNRASGSEQYF.

This sequence joins TRBV28 and TRBJ1-5; D ambiguous. The CDR3 is 12 amino acids. Germline assignment: CDR1 MDHEN and CDR2 SYDVKM. The V end lost 3 bases, the J end lost 5 bases, and 5 bases lay between the germline ends. The CDR3 spells CASSLTDQPQHF. CDR3 DNA: TGTGCCAGCAGTTTGACCGATCAGCCCCAGCATTTT.

This chain uses TRBV9 with TRBJ2-3, with TRBD2 matching 7 bases. The CDR3 extends over 13 amino acids. After removal of 8 bases from V and 2 bases from J, the junction contained 5 bases not matched to a gene. Germline CDR1 and CDR2: SGDLS and YYNGEE. This CDR3 is CASCTSDTDTQYF. In nucleotides, the CDR3 is TGTGCCAGTTGTACTAGCGACACAGATACGCAGTATTTT.